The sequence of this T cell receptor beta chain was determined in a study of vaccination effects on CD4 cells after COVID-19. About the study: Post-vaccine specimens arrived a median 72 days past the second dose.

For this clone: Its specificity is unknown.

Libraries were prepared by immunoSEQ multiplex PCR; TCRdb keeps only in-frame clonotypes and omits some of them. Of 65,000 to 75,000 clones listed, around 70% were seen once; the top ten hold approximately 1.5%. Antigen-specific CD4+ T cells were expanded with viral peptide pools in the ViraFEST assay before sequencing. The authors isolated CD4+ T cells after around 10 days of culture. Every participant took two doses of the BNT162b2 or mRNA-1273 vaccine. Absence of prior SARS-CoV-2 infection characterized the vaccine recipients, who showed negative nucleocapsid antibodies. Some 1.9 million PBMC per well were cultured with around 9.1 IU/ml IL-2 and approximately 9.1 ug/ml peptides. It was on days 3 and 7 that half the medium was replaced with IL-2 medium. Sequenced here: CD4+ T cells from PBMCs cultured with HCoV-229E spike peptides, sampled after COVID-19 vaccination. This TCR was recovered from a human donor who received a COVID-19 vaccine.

This CDR3 is CATSRDLDAGELFF. The CDR3, as DNA: TGTGCCACCAGCAGAGATTTGGATGCCGGGGAGCTGTTTTTT. This rearrangement joins TRBV15 to TRBJ2-2; D is undetermined. Germline CDR1 is LNHNV and CDR2 is YYDKDF (reference sequence). This CDR3 has 14 amino acids. V lost 0 bases to trimming and J lost 6 bases, with 8 bases between them.